This T cell receptor beta chain was sequenced during a study of T cell repertoires in cytomegalovirus infection. Study findings and constraints: The study identified carriers of CMV plus the relevant HLA from cumulative public TCR beta family frequency.

Per germline, CDR1 MNHEY and CDR2 SMNVEV (reference sequence). This CDR3 has 18 residues. The V and J ends lost 0 bases and 7 bases, in that order; junction bases with no gene match: 11. This clonotype was seen many times. Its antigen is undetermined. From the reads, TCRdb called clonotypes with MiXCR, one entry per CDR3 protein. The repertoire consists of 450,000 to 550,000 distinct CDR3 sequences, with 15% to 20% occurring once and the leading ten covering 20% to 30%. The gene calls are TRBV27 and TRBJ1-6; 8 positions agree with TRBD1. Sequencing was performed on CD8+ T cells from PBMCs. The clonotype was recovered from a human donor in good health (CMV status not recorded). Some clones in this sample may be carry-over from other donors' samples. CDR3: CASSLSPLQGARNSPLHF. CDR3 coding DNA: TGTGCCAGCAGTTTATCCCCTTTGCAGGGGGCTCGGAATTCACCCCTCCACTTT.